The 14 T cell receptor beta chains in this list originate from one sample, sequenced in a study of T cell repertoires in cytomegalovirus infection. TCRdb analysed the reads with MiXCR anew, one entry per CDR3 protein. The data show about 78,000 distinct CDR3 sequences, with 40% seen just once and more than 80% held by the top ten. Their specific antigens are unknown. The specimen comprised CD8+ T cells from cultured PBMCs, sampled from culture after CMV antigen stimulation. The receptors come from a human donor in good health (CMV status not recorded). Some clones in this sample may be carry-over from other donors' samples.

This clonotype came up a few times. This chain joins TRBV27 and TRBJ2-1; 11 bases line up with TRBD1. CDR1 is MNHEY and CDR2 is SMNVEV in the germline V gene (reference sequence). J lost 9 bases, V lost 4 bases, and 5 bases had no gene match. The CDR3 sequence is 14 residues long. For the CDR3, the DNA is TGTGCCAGCAGTTCCGGGACAGGGGGTAGTGAGCAGTTCTTC. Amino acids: CASSSGTGGSEQFF.

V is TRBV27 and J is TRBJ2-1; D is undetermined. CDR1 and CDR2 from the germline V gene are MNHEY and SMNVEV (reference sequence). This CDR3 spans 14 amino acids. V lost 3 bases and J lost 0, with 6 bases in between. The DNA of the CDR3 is TGTGCCAGCAGTTTTAGTAGCTCCTACAATGAGCAGTTCTTC. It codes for CASSFSSSYNEQFF.

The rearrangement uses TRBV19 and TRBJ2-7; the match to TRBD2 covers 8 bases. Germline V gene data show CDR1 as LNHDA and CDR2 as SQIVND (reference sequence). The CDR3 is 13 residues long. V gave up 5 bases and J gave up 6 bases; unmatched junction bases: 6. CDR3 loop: CASSFGTRSEQYF. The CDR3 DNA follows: TGTGCCAGTAGTTTCGGGACTAGGTCCGAGCAGTACTTC.

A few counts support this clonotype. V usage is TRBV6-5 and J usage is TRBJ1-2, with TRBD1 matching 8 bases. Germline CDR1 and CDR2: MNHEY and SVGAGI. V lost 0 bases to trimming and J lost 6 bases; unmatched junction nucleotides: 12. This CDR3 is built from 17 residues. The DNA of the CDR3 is TGTGCCAGCAGTTACTCGACGACAGGGGCGCCCAGGGATGGCTACACCTTC. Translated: CASSYSTTGAPRDGYTF.

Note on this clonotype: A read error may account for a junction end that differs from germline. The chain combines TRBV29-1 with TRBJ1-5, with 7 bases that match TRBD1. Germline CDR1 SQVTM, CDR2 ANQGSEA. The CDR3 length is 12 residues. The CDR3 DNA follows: TGCAGCCTTGAAGGGGGCGAACAGCCCCAGCATTTT. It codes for CSLEGGEQPQHF.

In DNA form, the CDR3 reads TGTGCCAGCCTCAAGACTAGCTCGGAGACCCAGTACTTC. It codes for CASLKTSSETQYF. The rearrangement joins TRBV6-6 to TRBJ2-5; 7 bases align to TRBD2. This CDR3 comprises 13 residues. CDR1 and CDR2 from the germline V gene are MNHNY and SVGAGI (reference sequence). With 8 bases clipped from V and 5 bases from J, the junction kept 8 bases outside the gene matches.

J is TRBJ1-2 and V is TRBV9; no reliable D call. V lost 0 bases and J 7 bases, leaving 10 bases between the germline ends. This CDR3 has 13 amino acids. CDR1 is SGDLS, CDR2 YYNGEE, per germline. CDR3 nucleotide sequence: TGTGCCAGCAGCGTAGACGCGGCGAGTGGCTACACCTTC. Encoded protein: CASSVDAASGYTF.

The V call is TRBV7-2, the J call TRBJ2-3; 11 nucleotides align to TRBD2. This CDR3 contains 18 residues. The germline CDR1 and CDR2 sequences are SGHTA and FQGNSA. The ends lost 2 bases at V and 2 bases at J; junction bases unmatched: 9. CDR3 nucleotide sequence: TGTGCCAGCAGCTTATTCCCGCTAGCGGGGGGAATCACAGATACGCAGTATTTT. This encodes CASSLFPLAGGITDTQYF.

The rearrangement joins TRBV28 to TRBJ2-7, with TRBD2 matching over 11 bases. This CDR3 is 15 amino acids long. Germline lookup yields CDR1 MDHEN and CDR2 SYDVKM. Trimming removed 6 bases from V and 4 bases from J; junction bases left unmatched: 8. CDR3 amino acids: CASSSRLAGNYEQYF. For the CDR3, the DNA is TGTGCCAGCAGCTCACGACTAGCGGGGAATTACGAGCAGTACTTC.

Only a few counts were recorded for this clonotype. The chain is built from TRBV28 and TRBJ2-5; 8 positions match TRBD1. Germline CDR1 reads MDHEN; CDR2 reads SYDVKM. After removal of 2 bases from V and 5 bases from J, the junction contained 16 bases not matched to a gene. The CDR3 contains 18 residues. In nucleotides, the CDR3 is TGTGCCAGCAGTTTAGGGGAGGAGAGACAGGGGAAAGGGGAGACCCAGTACTTC. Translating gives CASSLGEERQGKGETQYF.

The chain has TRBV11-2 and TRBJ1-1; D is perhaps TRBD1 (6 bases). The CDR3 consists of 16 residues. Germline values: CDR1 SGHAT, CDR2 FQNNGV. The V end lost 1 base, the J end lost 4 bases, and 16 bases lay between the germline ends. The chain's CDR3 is CASSLAQTGFGTEAFF. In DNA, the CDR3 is TGTGCCAGCAGCTTAGCCCAAACAGGGTTCGGCACTGAAGCTTTCTTT.

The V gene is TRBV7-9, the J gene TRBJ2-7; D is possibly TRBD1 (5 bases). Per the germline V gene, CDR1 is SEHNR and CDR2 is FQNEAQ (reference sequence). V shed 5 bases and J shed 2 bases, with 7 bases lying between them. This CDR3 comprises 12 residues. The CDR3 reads CASSRRAYEQYF. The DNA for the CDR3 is TGTGCCAGCAGCCGCAGGGCCTACGAGCAGTACTTC. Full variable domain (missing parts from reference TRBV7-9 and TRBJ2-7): DTGVSQNPRHKITKRGQNVTFRCDPISEHNRLYWYRQTLGQGPEFLTYFQNEAQLEKSRLLSDRFSAERPKGSFSTLEIQRTEQGDSAMYLCASSRRAYEQYFGPGTRLTVT.

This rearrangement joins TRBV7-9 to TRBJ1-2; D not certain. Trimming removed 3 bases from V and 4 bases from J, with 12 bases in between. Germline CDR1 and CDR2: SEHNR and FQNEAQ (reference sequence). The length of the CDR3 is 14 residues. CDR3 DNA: TGTGCCAGCAGCTTTACGGAAGAGATCTATGGCTACACCTTC. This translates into CASSFTEEIYGYTF.

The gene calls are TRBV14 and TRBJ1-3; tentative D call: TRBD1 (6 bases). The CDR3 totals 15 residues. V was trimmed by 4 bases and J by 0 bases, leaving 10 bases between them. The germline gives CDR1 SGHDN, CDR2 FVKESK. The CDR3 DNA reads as TGTGCCAGCAGCCCGGACAGTAGCTCTGGAAACACCATATATTTT. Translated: CASSPDSSSGNTIYF.